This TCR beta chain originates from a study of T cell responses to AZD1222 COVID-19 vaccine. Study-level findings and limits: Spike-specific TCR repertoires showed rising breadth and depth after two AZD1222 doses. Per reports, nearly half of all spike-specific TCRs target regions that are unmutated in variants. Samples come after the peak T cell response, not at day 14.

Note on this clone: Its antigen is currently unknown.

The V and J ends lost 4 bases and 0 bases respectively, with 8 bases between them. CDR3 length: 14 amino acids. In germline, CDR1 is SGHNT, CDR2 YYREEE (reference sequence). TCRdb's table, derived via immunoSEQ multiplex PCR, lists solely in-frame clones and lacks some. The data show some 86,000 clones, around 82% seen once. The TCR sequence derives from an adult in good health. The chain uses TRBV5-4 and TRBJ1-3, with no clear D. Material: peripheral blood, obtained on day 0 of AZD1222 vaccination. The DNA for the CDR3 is TGTGCCAGCAGCCGGTGGGACTCTGGAAACACCATATATTTT. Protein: CASSRWDSGNTIYF. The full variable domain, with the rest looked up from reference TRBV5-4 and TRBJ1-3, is ETGVTQSPTHLIKTRGQQVTLRCSSQSGHNTVSWYQQALGQGPQFIFQYYREEENGRGNFPPRFSGLQFPNYSSELNVNALELDDSALYLCASSRWDSGNTIYFGEGSWLTVV.